The next 19 T cell receptor beta chains were all read from a single sample in a study of blood T cells in healthy people across ages. Using a J-beta primer mix together with a sample-barcoded 5' primer, a second PCR was run for roughly 7 to 11 cycles. TCRdb used MiXCR to reprocess the 5' RACE reads, holding one entry per CDR3 protein. The sample holds approximately 730,000 distinct CDR3 sequences, approximately 53% seen once. Specimen: blood. The receptor source for this set is a man at least 80 years old in good health.

This clonotype was recorded a few times. This chain uses TRBV12-3 or TRBV12-4 with TRBJ2-1, with 11 nucleotides matching TRBD2. V trimming: 2 bases; J trimming: 5 bases; junction bases outside the gene matches: 11. The CDR3 covers 18 residues. CDR3: CASSLFKGLAGGDNEQFF. CDR3 DNA: TGTGCCAGCAGTTTATTCAAAGGGTTAGCGGGAGGGGACAATGAGCAGTTCTTC.

This clonotype was detected a few times. The chain links TRBV3-1 to TRBJ2-4; the D is unclear. This CDR3 is 14 amino acids long. The germline gives CDR1 LGHDT, CDR2 YNNKEL (reference sequence). V dropped 5 bases and J dropped 1 base, with 9 bases sitting between them. CDR3 nucleotides: TGTGCCAGCAGCAACTGGGCCGCCAAAAACATTCAGTACTTC. Translating gives CASSNWAAKNIQYF.

This clonotype showed up just a few times. The V call is TRBV5-6, the J call TRBJ2-3; D uncertain. This CDR3 spans 15 amino acids. The ends were cut back, 4 bases at V and 3 bases at J, with 15 bases in the middle. Per the germline V gene, CDR1 is SGHDT and CDR2 is YYEEEE. CDR3 region: CASSPRTVQTDTQYF. The CDR3 DNA reads TGTGCCAGCAGCCCACGTACAGTGCAGACAGATACGCAGTATTTT.

The sample holds a few counts of this clonotype. The germline gene is not matched at one end of the junction; a read error may be the cause. The V call is TRBV5-1, the J call TRBJ2-5; 10 bases are a match to TRBD2. Germline CDR1 is SGHRS and CDR2 is YFSETQ. The CDR3 has 16 amino acids. The CDR3, as DNA: TGTGCCAGCAGCTTAGCGGTAGCGGGAGGCCAAGAGACCCAGTACTTC. Its protein is CASSLAVAGGQETQYF.

This rearrangement joins TRBV28 to TRBJ2-4; D remains ambiguous. The CDR3 covers 13 residues. V dropped 5 bases and J dropped 7 bases, with 12 bases sitting between them. Germline-derived CDR1 and CDR2 are MDHEN and SYDVKM. CDR3 region: CASSASPRNIQYF. DNA for the CDR3: TGTGCCAGCAGTGCCAGCCCAAGGAACATTCAGTACTTC.

This sequence joins TRBV6-2 or TRBV6-3 and TRBJ2-4, with 7 bases identical to TRBD2. This CDR3 is 17 amino acids long. The germline V gene has CDR1 MNHEY and CDR2 SVGEGT. Losses at the gene ends were 5 bases for V and 0 bases for J; bases not matched to a gene: 10. The DNA for the CDR3 is TGTGCCAGCAGTCTACACCGCGGGAGCCCAGCCAAAAACATTCAGTACTTC. This sequence encodes CASSLHRGSPAKNIQYF.

The table lists this clonotype with a count of one. This chain uses TRBV5-1 with TRBJ1-1, with D perhaps matching TRBD1 (5 bases). This CDR3 has 16 residues. V lost 0 bases and J 0 bases, leaving 12 bases between the germline ends. CDR1 and CDR2 (germline): SGHRS, YFSETQ. CDR3 in DNA: TGCGCCAGCAGCTTGGCCGGCGGGGGGTTGAACACTGAAGCTTTCTTT. Translating gives CASSLAGGGLNTEAFF.

The CDR3 sequence: CSVAGGGTQFF. CDR3 sequence (DNA): TGCAGCGTTGCTGGGGGCGGTACCCAGTTCTTC. The genes are TRBV29-1 and TRBJ2-1, with D perhaps matching TRBD1 (6 bases). CDR3 length equals 11 residues. Trimming removed 4 bases at V and 13 bases at J, with 14 bases between. Germline CDR1 reads SQVTM; CDR2 reads ANQGSEA.

This clonotype was recorded a few times. The V call is TRBV5-1, the J call TRBJ2-4, with TRBD1 identical over 10 bases. This CDR3 contains 16 residues. After removal of 4 bases from V and 0 bases from J, the junction contained 4 bases not matched to a gene. CDR1 and CDR2 (germline): SGHRS, YFSETQ. The CDR3 reads CASSTDRGEAKNIQYF. The CDR3 DNA follows: TGCGCCAGCAGCACGGACAGGGGGGAAGCCAAAAACATTCAGTACTTC.

Worth noting for this clonotype: Given a much more abundant clone one base away, this may be a read error. The V gene is TRBV5-1, the J gene TRBJ2-7; maybe TRBD2 (6 bases). CDR3 length: 14 amino acids. V was shortened by 3 bases and J by 2 bases, with 12 bases between the two germline ends. The germline V gene has CDR1 SGHRS and CDR2 YFSETQ. CDR3 DNA: TGCGCCAGCAGCTGGGCAGGAGGGCCCTACGAGCAGTACTTC. Protein sequence: CASSWAGGPYEQYF.

This chain joins TRBV2 and TRBJ1-1, with 7 bases identical to TRBD1. The CDR3 loop spans 13 amino acids. Germline CDR1 SNHLY, CDR2 FYNNEI. V lost 5 bases and J lost 3; bases outside the gene matches: 3. The CDR3: CASSIQGYTEAFF. CDR3 DNA: TGTGCCAGCAGTATACAGGGGTACACTGAAGCTTTCTTT.

The chain carries TRBV6-5 and TRBJ2-7; TRBD1 aligns across 9 bases. Germline values: CDR1 MNHEY, CDR2 SVGAGI. Trimming removed 6 bases from V and 2 bases from J; junction bases left unmatched: 5. The CDR3 extends over 14 amino acids. CDR3: CASRPTGGPYEQYF. In DNA, the CDR3 is TGTGCCAGCAGGCCCACAGGGGGCCCCTACGAGCAGTACTTC.

This clonotype was seen ten or more times. CDR3 nucleotides: TGCGCCAGCAGCCATTTGGGACTAGCGGGAGGAAAACCCTACGAGCAGTACTTC. It encodes CASSHLGLAGGKPYEQYF. The V call is TRBV4-1, the J call TRBJ2-7; 15 positions agree with TRBD2. CDR3 length: 18 residues. The junction had 8 bases not matched to a gene; V was cut back by 3 bases and J by 2 bases. Germline V gives CDR1 MGHRA, CDR2 YSYEKL.

Only a few counts were recorded for this clonotype. The chain combines TRBV14 with TRBJ1-2; 7 bases line up with TRBD1. The junction had 5 bases not matched to a gene; V was cut back by 2 bases and J by 5 bases. Germline lookup yields CDR1 SGHDN and CDR2 FVKESK. The CDR3 is made up of 14 amino acids. Here the CDR3 DNA reads TGTGCCAGCAGCCAACAGGGGGGTCCGTATGGCTACACCTTC. This translates into CASSQQGGPYGYTF.

The genes are TRBV29-1 and TRBJ2-2, with 10 bases that match TRBD2. V was clipped by 5 bases and J by 5 bases; unmatched bases: 5. The CDR3 runs 14 residues. Germline V gene data show CDR1 as SQVTM and CDR2 as ANQGSEA. The CDR3 region is CSVQLAGVTGELFF. Here the CDR3 DNA reads TGCAGCGTTCAGCTAGCGGGAGTAACCGGGGAGCTGTTTTTT.

The rearrangement links TRBV4-1 to TRBJ2-1; either TRBD1 or TRBD2 may supply D (6 bases each). V shed 3 bases and J shed 8 bases, with 23 bases lying between them. CDR3 length equals 17 residues. Germline V gene lookup returns CDR1 MGHRA and CDR2 YSYEKL. The DNA of the CDR3 is TGCGCCAGCAGCCATCCCGGGGGCCGGGAAGTTACATATGAGCAGTTCTTC. It specifies CASSHPGGREVTYEQFF.

V usage is TRBV6-6 and J usage is TRBJ2-1, with TRBD2 matching over 12 bases. Germline lookup yields CDR1 MNHNY and CDR2 SVGAGI (reference sequence). Trimming removed 2 bases from V and 8 bases from J; junction bases left unmatched: 7. The CDR3 covers 16 residues. For the CDR3, the DNA is TGTGCCAGCAGTTACGAAGCGACTAGCGGGAGAGATGAGCAGTTCTTC. Translated, it gives CASSYEATSGRDEQFF.

This chain connects TRBV28 to TRBJ1-2; no firm D call. The CDR3 extends over 15 amino acids. Trimming pared 2 bases from V and 4 bases from J, leaving 14 bases between. CDR1 MDHEN and CDR2 SYDVKM come from the germline V gene. Here the CDR3 DNA reads TGTGCCAGCAGTTTAGGGCACCCTCGTCGCTATGGCTACACCTTC. It encodes CASSLGHPRRYGYTF.

The sample holds a few counts of this clonotype. CDR3 DNA sequence: TGCGCCAGCAGCTTGGGACCTAGCAGCCAAGAGACCCAGTACTTC. This codes for CASSLGPSSQETQYF. The chain couples TRBV5-1 to TRBJ2-5; a weak D match, TRBD2 (5 bases). CDR1 is SGHRS and CDR2 is YFSETQ in the germline V gene. The V gene lost 0 bases and the J gene lost 1 base, with 10 bases spanning the gap. The CDR3 has 15 residues.